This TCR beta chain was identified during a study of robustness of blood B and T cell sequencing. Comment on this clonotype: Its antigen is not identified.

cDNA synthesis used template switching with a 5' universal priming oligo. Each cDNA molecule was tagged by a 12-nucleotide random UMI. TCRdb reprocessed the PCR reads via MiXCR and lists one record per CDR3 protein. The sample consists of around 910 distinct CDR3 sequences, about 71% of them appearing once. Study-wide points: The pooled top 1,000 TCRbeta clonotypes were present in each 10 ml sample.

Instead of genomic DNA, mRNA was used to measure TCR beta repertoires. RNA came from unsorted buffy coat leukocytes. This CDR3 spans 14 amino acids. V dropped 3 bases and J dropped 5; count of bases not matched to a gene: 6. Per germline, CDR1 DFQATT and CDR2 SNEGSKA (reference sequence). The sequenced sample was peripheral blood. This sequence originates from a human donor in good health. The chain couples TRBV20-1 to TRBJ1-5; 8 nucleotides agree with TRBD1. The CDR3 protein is CSARAGGKDQPQHF. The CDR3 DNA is TGCAGTGCTAGGGCAGGGGGCAAAGATCAGCCCCAGCATTTT.